This entry features one TCR beta chain sequence. The data derive from a study of blood T cell repertoires in COVID-19. About the study: Acute and convalescent COVID-19 samples came from the United States, Italy and Spain.

TCRdb's copy holds only in-frame clones and misses some; the assay was immunoSEQ multiplex PCR. The sample comprises almost 200,000 clones, approximately 88% of which are singletons, and roughly 8.1% rests with the top ten. Residents of 24 US areas, aged about 18 to 95 years, made up the participants. Recovered status in Cohort 3 required two negative PCRs, clearance, or symptom resolution. Germline loops: CDR1 SNHLY, CDR2 FYNNEI. Trimming cost V 4 bases and J 8 bases; bases outside gene matches: 3. This CDR3 has 13 amino acids. This receptor was obtained from a woman younger than 30 who had recovered from COVID-19. V usage is TRBV2 and J usage is TRBJ1-4; 8 bases match TRBD1. Sequenced sample: PBMCs or T cells enriched from blood (not recorded which). As DNA, the CDR3 is TGTGCCAGCAGTGGGGACAGGTCCGAAAAACTGTTTTTT. Encoded protein: CASSGDRSEKLFF.